These T cell receptor beta chains were read from a single sample in a study of blood T cell repertoires in COVID-19. TCRdb's copy holds only in-frame clones and misses some; the assay was immunoSEQ multiplex PCR. The sample includes hundreds of thousands of clones, around four fifths of them seen just once. Sequenced input: peripheral blood. These receptor sequences come from a woman between 50 and 59 years old with acute or convalescent COVID-19. Each CDR3 is given with its conserved first and last residue. The D gene is left open where the match is weak. The size field is filled for only some rows; it gives once, few, many or a size class.

>TRBJ1-1|TRBV18|15|NA|NA
CASSPPPGGDTEAFF
TGTGCCAGCTCACCACCGCCGGGAGGGGACACTGAAGCTTTCTTT
>TRBJ2-3|TRBV28|15|NA|NA
CASSLGGSSTDTQYF
TGTGCCAGCAGTTTAGGCGGCTCTAGCACAGATACGCAGTATTTT
>TRBJ1-5|TRBV4-2|14|NA|NA
CASSPQGADQPQHF
TGTGCCAGCAGCCCACAGGGTGCGGATCAGCCCCAGCATTTT
>TRBJ1-6|TRBV10-3|12|NA|NA
CAISERGSPLHF
TGTGCCATCAGTGAGAGGGGTTCACCCCTCCACTTT
>TRBJ2-7|TRBV5-1|15|NA|NA
CASSVSGGISYEQYF
TGCGCCAGCAGCGTCTCAGGAGGGATATCCTACGAGCAGTACTTC
>TRBJ1-4|TRBV19|15|NA|NA
CASSSGQGMSEKLFF
TGTGCCAGTAGTTCGGGGCAGGGGATGAGTGAAAAACTGTTTTTT
>TRBJ2-2|TRBV28|16|NA|TRBD2
CASSPPGLAFTGELFF
TGTGCCAGCAGTCCCCCAGGACTAGCGTTCACCGGGGAGCTGTTTTTT
>TRBJ2-7|TRBV7-8|16|NA|TRBD2
CASSTGLADSSYEQYF
TGTGCCAGCAGCACGGGACTAGCGGACAGCTCCTACGAGCAGTACTTC
>TRBJ2-1|TRBV7-9|12|NA|NA
CASSGLGYEQFF
TGTGCCAGCAGCGGACTCGGGTATGAGCAGTTCTTC
>TRBJ2-7|TRBV5-1|13|NA|TRBD2
CASSQGGGYEQYF
TGCGCCAGCAGCCAAGGCGGGGGCTACGAGCAGTACTTC
>TRBJ2-7|TRBV28|15|NA|TRBD1
CASSPIGTGGYEQYF
TGTGCCAGCAGTCCAATCGGGACAGGGGGGTACGAGCAGTACTTC
>TRBJ1-4|TRBV7-2|15|few|NA
CASSFEARTNEKLFF
TGTGCCAGCAGCTTCGAGGCAAGGACTAATGAAAAACTGTTTTTT
>TRBJ2-5|TRBV2|14|NA|NA
CASSPTSSGETQYF
TGTGCCAGCAGTCCCACTAGCTCGGGAGAGACCCAGTACTTC
>TRBJ1-4|TRBV4-1|16|NA|NA
CASSQGEGPGREKLFF
TGCGCCAGCAGCCAAGGGGAGGGCCCGGGGCGTGAAAAACTGTTTTTT
>TRBJ1-1|TRBV6-2/TRBV6-3|14|few|NA
CASSTGGLNTEAFF
TGTGCCAGCAGTACCGGGGGACTGAACACTGAAGCTTTCTTT
>TRBJ2-1|TRBV30|15|NA|TRBD2
CAWSVGTSGYNEQFF
TGTGCCTGGAGTGTCGGGACTAGCGGTTACAATGAGCAGTTCTTC
>TRBJ2-3|TRBV7-3|12|NA|NA
CASSLNMDTQYF
TGTGCCAGCAGCTTAAACATGGATACGCAGTATTTT
>TRBJ2-7|TRBV20-1|14|once|NA
CSASRTGKGYEQYF
TGCAGTGCTAGTAGAACAGGGAAGGGCTACGAGCAGTACTTC
>TRBJ1-2|TRBV6-4|14|NA|NA
CASSDSPRQESYTF
TGTGCCAGCAGTGACTCGCCTCGACAGGAGAGCTACACCTTC
>TRBJ2-3|TRBV6-1|15|NA|NA
CASSDPRRGTDTQYF
TGTGCCAGCAGTGACCCTCGGCGGGGTACAGATACGCAGTATTTT
>TRBJ1-6|TRBV5-1|14|NA|NA
CASSLATVPGALHF
TGCGCCAGCAGCTTGGCTACAGTTCCAGGGGCCCTCCACTTT
>TRBJ2-5|TRBV5-5|18|few|TRBD2
CASSPGPPRTSAQETQYF
TGTGCCAGCAGCCCCGGTCCCCCCCGGACTAGCGCACAAGAGACCCAGTACTTC
>TRBJ2-7|TRBV10-3|15|few|NA
CATALGGSLSYEQYF
TGTGCCACTGCTTTAGGAGGGAGCCTTTCCTACGAGCAGTACTTC
>TRBJ2-1|TRBV15|14|NA|NA
CATSREMGPDEQFF
TGTGCCACCAGCAGAGAAATGGGGCCCGATGAGCAGTTCTTC
>TRBJ1-2|TRBV6-5|15|NA|TRBD1
CASSSRPRGQEGYTF
TGTGCCAGCAGTTCCCGCCCCAGGGGACAGGAAGGCTACACCTTC